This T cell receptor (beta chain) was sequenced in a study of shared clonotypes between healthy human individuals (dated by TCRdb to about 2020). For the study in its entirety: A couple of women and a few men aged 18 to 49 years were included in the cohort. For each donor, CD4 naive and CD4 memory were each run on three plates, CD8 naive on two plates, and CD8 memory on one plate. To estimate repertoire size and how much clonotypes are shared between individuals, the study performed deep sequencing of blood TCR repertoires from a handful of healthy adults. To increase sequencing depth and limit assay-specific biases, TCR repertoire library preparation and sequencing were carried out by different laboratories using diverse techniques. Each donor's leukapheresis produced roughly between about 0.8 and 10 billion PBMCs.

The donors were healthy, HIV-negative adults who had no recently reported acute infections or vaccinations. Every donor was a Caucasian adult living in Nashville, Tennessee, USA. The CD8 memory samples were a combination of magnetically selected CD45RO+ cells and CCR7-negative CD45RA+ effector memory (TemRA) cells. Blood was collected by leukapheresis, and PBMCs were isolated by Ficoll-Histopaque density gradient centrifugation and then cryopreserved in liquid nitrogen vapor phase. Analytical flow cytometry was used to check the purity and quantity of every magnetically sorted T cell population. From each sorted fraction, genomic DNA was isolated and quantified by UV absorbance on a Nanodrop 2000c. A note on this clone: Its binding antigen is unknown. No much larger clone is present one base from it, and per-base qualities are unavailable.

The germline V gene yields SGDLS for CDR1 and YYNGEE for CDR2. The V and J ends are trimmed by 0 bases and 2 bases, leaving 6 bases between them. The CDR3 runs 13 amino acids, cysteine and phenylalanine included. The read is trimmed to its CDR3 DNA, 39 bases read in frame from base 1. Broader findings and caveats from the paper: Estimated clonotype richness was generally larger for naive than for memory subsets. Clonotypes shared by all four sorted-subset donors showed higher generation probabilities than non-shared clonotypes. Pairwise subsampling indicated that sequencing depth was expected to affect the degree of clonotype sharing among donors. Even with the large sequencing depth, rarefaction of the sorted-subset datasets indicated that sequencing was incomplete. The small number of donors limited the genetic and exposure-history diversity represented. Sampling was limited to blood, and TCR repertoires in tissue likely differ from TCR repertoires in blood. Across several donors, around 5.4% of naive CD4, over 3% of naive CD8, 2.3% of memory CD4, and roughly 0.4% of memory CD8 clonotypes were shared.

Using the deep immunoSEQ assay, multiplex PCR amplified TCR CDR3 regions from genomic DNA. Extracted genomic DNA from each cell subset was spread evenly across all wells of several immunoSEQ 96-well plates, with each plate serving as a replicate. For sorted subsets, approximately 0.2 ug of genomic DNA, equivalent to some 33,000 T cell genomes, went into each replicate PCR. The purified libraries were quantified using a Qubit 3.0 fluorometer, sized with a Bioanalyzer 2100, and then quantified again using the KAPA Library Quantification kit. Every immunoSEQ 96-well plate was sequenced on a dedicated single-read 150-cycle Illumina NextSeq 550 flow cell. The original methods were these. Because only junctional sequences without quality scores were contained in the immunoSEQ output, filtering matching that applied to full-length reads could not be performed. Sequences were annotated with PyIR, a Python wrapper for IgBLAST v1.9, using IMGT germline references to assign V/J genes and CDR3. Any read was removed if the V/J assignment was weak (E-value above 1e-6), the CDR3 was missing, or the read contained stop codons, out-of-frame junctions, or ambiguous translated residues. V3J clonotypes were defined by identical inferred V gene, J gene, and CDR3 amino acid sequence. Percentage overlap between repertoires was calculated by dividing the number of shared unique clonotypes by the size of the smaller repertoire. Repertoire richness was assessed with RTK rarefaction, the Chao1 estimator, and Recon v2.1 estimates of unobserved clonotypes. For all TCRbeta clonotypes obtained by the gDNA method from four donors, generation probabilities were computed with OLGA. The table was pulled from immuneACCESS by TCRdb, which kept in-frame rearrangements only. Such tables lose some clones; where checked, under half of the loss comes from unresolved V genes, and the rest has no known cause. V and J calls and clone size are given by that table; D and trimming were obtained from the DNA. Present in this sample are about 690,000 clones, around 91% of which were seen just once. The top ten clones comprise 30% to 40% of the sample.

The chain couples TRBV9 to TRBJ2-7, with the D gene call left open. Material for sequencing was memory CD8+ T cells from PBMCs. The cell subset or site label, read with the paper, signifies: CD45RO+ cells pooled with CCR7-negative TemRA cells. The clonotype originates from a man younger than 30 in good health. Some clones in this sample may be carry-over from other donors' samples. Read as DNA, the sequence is TGTGCCAGCAGCGTAGATCACGCCTACGAGCAGTACTTC. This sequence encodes CASSVDHAYEQYF.